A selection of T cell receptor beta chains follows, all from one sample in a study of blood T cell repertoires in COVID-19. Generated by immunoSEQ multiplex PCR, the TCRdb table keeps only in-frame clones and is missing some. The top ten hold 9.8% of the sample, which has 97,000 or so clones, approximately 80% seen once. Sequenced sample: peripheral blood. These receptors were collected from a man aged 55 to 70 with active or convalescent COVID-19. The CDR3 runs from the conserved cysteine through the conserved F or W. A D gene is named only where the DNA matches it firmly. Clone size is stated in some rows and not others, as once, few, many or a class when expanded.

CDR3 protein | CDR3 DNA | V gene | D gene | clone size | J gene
CASSQDRGQPQHF | TGCGCCAGCAGCCAGGACAGGGGTCAGCCCCAGCATTTT | TRBV4-1 | TRBD1 | NA | TRBJ1-5
CASSLGGRTYEQYF | TGCGCCAGCAGCTTGGGAGGGAGAACCTACGAGCAGTACTTC | TRBV5-1 | NA | once | TRBJ2-7
CASSLLAGGRDTQYF | TGTGCCAGCAGCTTACTAGCGGGAGGGCGAGATACGCAGTATTTT | TRBV11-2 | TRBD2 | NA | TRBJ2-3
CASSFLGRNTEAFF | TGTGCCAGCAGCTTTTTGGGCAGGAACACTGAAGCTTTCTTT | TRBV11-2 | NA | NA | TRBJ1-1
CASTTTDEQFF | TGTGCCAGCACCACTACTGATGAGCAGTTCTTC | TRBV11-2 | NA | NA | TRBJ2-1
CASSFRLAVYSQETQYF | TGTGCCAGCAGCTTCCGACTAGCGGTTTACTCGCAAGAGACCCAGTACTTC | TRBV13 | TRBD2 | once | TRBJ2-5
CASSVGDRVGNEQFF | TGTGCCAGCAGCGTAGGGGACAGGGTGGGCAATGAGCAGTTCTTC | TRBV9 | TRBD1 | NA | TRBJ2-1
CASSFTQGGQPQHF | TGTGCCAGCAGTTTCACCCAGGGAGGGCAGCCCCAGCATTTT | TRBV6-6 | NA | NA | TRBJ1-5
CASSRAGGSVEVQFF | TGTGCCAGTAGTAGGGCGGGAGGTTCGGTGGAAGTGCAGTTCTTC | TRBV19 | TRBD2 | NA | TRBJ2-1
CASSSRTGGNGYTF | TGTGCCAGCAGCTCGCGGACAGGGGGAAATGGCTACACCTTC | TRBV7-2 | TRBD1 | NA | TRBJ1-2
CASSLVGGSISTDTQYF | TGCGCCAGCAGCTTGGTCGGGGGGAGTATTAGCACAGATACGCAGTATTTT | TRBV5-1 | TRBD2 | once | TRBJ2-3
CASSLSLGQGVYEQYF | TGTGCCAGCTCTCTCAGCCTGGGACAGGGGGTATACGAGCAGTACTTC | TRBV4-2 | TRBD1 | few | TRBJ2-7
CASSLGRGAGGRRETQYF | TGTGCCAGCAGCTTAGGGAGGGGCGCGGGAGGGCGACGGGAGACCCAGTACTTC | TRBV11-2 | TRBD2 | few | TRBJ2-5
CAWDRDRGGYTF | TGTGCCTGGGACAGGGACAGGGGTGGCTACACCTTC | TRBV30 | TRBD1 | few | TRBJ1-2
CASSLGTAVSYEQYF | TGTGCCAGCAGTTTAGGGACAGCGGTCTCCTACGAGCAGTACTTC | TRBV28 | TRBD1 | NA | TRBJ2-7
CASSYMAGAYEQYF | TGTGCCAGCAGTTACATGGCAGGGGCTTACGAGCAGTACTTC | TRBV6-6 | NA | NA | TRBJ2-7
CASSRQGRLGPQHF | TGTGCCAGCAGTCGACAGGGGAGGCTTGGGCCCCAGCATTTT | TRBV2 | TRBD1 | once | TRBJ1-5
CASRRLGADTEAFF | TGTGCCAGCAGACGGCTAGGTGCGGACACTGAAGCTTTCTTT | TRBV6-5 | NA | NA | TRBJ1-1
CASIGRVREANYGYTF | TGTGCCAGCATCGGCCGGGTGAGAGAAGCTAACTATGGCTACACCTTC | TRBV28 | NA | NA | TRBJ1-2
CASSPSGVYNEQFF | TGTGCCAGCTCACCCAGCGGAGTTTACAATGAGCAGTTCTTC | TRBV18 | NA | NA | TRBJ2-1
CAWWRDRGGTEAFF | TGTGCCTGGTGGCGGGACAGGGGAGGGACTGAAGCTTTCTTT | TRBV30 | TRBD1 | NA | TRBJ1-1
CASSLGTALNEQFF | TGTGCCAGCAGTTTGGGGACAGCTTTGAATGAGCAGTTCTTC | TRBV27 | TRBD1 | once | TRBJ2-1
CASSPTGERPGANVLTF | TGTGCCAGCAGTCCGACAGGGGAGCGTCCCGGGGCCAACGTCCTGACTTTC | TRBV6-6 | TRBD1 | many | TRBJ2-6
CASSYSTPSGANVLTF | TGTGCCAGCAGTTACTCGACACCCTCTGGGGCCAACGTCCTGACTTTC | TRBV6-6 | NA | NA | TRBJ2-6
CASSLDPSSSGNTIYF | TGCGCCAGCAGCTTGGACCCATCGAGCTCTGGAAACACCATATATTTT | TRBV5-1 | NA | NA | TRBJ1-3
CASTDYNNEQFF | TGTGCCAGCACAGATTACAACAATGAGCAGTTCTTC | TRBV27 | NA | once | TRBJ2-1
CASSVGRPTDTQYF | TGTGCCAGCAGCGTAGGGAGGCCCACAGATACGCAGTATTTT | TRBV9 | NA | NA | TRBJ2-3
CASSRGRGGTDTQYF | TGCGCCAGCAGCCGAGGTAGGGGAGGGACAGATACGCAGTATTTT | TRBV5-1 | TRBD2 | NA | TRBJ2-3
CASSFSLGEGTEAFF | TGCGCCAGCAGCTTCTCCCTGGGAGAAGGCACTGAAGCTTTCTTT | TRBV5-1 | NA | few | TRBJ1-1
CASSLPGQSRGEQYF | TGTGCCAGCTCACTTCCGGGACAGTCAAGAGGCGAGCAGTACTTC | TRBV18 | TRBD1 | NA | TRBJ2-7
CATSVAGANNEQFF | TGTGCCACCTCCGTAGCGGGAGCCAACAATGAGCAGTTCTTC | TRBV15 | TRBD2 | NA | TRBJ2-1
CASSFQGQGGNSPLHF | TGCGCCAGCAGCTTTCAGGGACAGGGTGGGAATTCACCCCTCCACTTT | TRBV5-1 | TRBD1 | NA | TRBJ1-6
CASSPWTEVGKLFF | TGTGCCAGCAGCCCTTGGACAGAAGTGGGAAAACTGTTTTTT | TRBV7-2 | NA | NA | TRBJ1-4
CASSLRLTGNSEDYGYTF | TGTGCCAGCAGCTTAAGGTTGACAGGTAATTCGGAGGACTATGGCTACACCTTC | TRBV7-2 | NA | NA | TRBJ1-2
CASSPGRGYEQYF | TGTGCCAGCAGCCCTGGGAGGGGGTACGAGCAGTACTTC | TRBV5-6 | NA | NA | TRBJ2-7
CASSSDRGRDGYTF | TGTGCCAGCTCATCCGACAGGGGCCGCGATGGCTACACCTTC | TRBV18 | TRBD1 | NA | TRBJ1-2
CASSLGAPEAFF | TGTGCCAGCAGTTTAGGGGCACCTGAAGCTTTCTTT | TRBV12-3/TRBV12-4 | NA | NA | TRBJ1-1
CASSPPGLAPDTQYF | TGTGCCAGCAGTCCGCCGGGACTAGCTCCAGATACGCAGTATTTT | TRBV11-3 | TRBD2 | NA | TRBJ2-3
CASSEGTGPFETQYF | TGTGCCAGCAGTGAGGGGACAGGGCCTTTCGAGACCCAGTACTTC | TRBV2 | TRBD1 | NA | TRBJ2-5
CASTPTRVQPQHF | TGTGCCAGCACCCCTACCAGGGTACAGCCCCAGCATTTT | TRBV7-2 | NA | NA | TRBJ1-5
CASSLPGGQGDGQFF | TGTGCCAGCAGCTTGCCCGGGGGACAGGGGGATGGGCAGTTCTTC | TRBV5-6 | TRBD1 | NA | TRBJ2-1
CASSLYGTGSNQPQHF | TGTGCCAGCAGTTTATACGGGACAGGGAGCAATCAGCCCCAGCATTTT | TRBV28 | TRBD1 | NA | TRBJ1-5
CASSLSQGSEKLFF | TGCGCCAGCAGCTTGTCACAGGGGAGTGAAAAACTGTTTTTT | TRBV5-1 | TRBD1 | few | TRBJ1-4
CATSAGGSYNEQFF | TGTGCCACCTCAGCGGGAGGATCGTACAATGAGCAGTTCTTC | TRBV24-1 | TRBD2 | NA | TRBJ2-1
CASSVGREVQQFF | TGTGCCAGCAGCGTAGGGAGGGAGGTACAGCAGTTCTTC | TRBV9 | NA | NA | TRBJ2-1
CASPYFGARGYTF | TGTGCCAGCCCATATTTTGGCGCGCGGGGCTACACCTTC | TRBV21-1 | NA | NA | TRBJ1-2
CASSQDALGTSGTPSYNEQFF | TGCGCCAGCAGCCAAGATGCCCTGGGGACTAGCGGGACTCCCTCCTACAATGAGCAGTTCTTC | TRBV4-1 | TRBD2 | NA | TRBJ2-1
CASTYTGRDTEAFF | TGTGCCAGCACCTACACAGGGAGGGACACTGAAGCTTTCTTT | TRBV2 | NA | NA | TRBJ1-1
CSASEALGKNEQFF | TGCAGTGCTAGTGAGGCACTAGGGAAGAATGAGCAGTTCTTC | TRBV20-1 | NA | NA | TRBJ2-1
CASSPSLTGEEKLFF | TGTGCCAGCAGCCCAAGTTTGACAGGGGAAGAAAAACTGTTTTTT | TRBV11-3 | TRBD1 | few | TRBJ1-4
CASSPPLTGSSAGELFF | TGTGCCAGCAGCCCGCCGTTGACAGGGAGTTCCGCCGGGGAGCTGTTTTTT | TRBV3-1/TRBV3-2 | TRBD1 | once | TRBJ2-2
CASSLGRGGSYNEQFF | TGTGCCAGCAGCTTGGGACGGGGGGGCTCCTACAATGAGCAGTTCTTC | TRBV5-4 | TRBD2 | NA | TRBJ2-1
CASSPPGQGWNEQFF | TGTGCCAGCTCACCCCCGGGACAGGGGTGGAATGAGCAGTTCTTC | TRBV18 | TRBD1 | few | TRBJ2-1
CASSLGLVAVSGANVLTF | TGTGCCAGCAGCCTCGGACTGGTAGCGGTCTCTGGGGCCAACGTCCTGACTTTC | TRBV5-8 | NA | NA | TRBJ2-6
CASSRAGTDTQYF | TGTGCCAGTTCGAGAGCTGGCACAGATACGCAGTATTTT | TRBV19 | NA | NA | TRBJ2-3